Shown below are 9 T cell receptor beta chains from a single sample sequenced in a study of PD-1 blockade in classical Hodgkin lymphoma. Time point meaning: cycle 4 day 1 (C4D1), after about 6 weeks of nivolumab. All the patients suffered relapse after autologous stem cell transplantation, and brentuximab vedotin exposure differed. Some clones are missing from TCRdb's copy, which holds only in-frame ones; the method was immunoSEQ multiplex PCR. The sample consists of about 28,000 clones, around 80% of them appearing once. The material sequenced was peripheral blood mononuclear cells (PBMCs), taken before the fourth cycle of nivolumab. Source of these receptors: a human donor with classical Hodgkin lymphoma.

The rearrangement uses TRBV6-5 and TRBJ2-7, with TRBD1 identical over 11 bases. CDR1 is MNHEY and CDR2 is SVGAGI in the germline V gene. J gave up 3 bases and V 6 bases, and 7 bases lay outside the gene matches. The CDR3 runs to 15 residues. The CDR3 spells CASRYVGTGGYEQYF. The CDR3 nucleotides are TGTGCCAGCAGATACGTCGGGACAGGGGGCTACGAGCAGTACTTC.

This chain connects TRBV11-2 to TRBJ2-7; D possibly matches TRBD1 or TRBD2 (6 bases each). The CDR3 has 15 residues. From germline, CDR1 is SGHAT and CDR2 FQNNGV. V was cut by 2 bases and J by 11 bases, with 22 bases left in between. In DNA, the CDR3 is TGTGCCAGCAGCTTACTCGAGGGGGGAATGTTTCTTGAGTACTTC. Its protein product is CASSLLEGGMFLEYF.

The chain joins TRBV30 to TRBJ1-2; D uncertain. The germline V and J ends were trimmed by 4 bases and 4 bases, with 10 bases remaining between them. This CDR3 has 12 amino acids. Germline CDR1 reads GTSNPN; CDR2 reads SVGIG (reference sequence). This CDR3 reads CAWNRASYGYTF. Here the CDR3 DNA reads TGTGCCTGGAATCGAGCTAGCTATGGCTACACCTTC. Variable domain in full (rest from reference TRBV30 and TRBJ1-2): SQTIHQWPATLVQPVGSPLSLECTVEGTSNPNLYWYRQAAGRGLQLLFYSVGIGQISSEVPQNLSASRPQDRQFILSSKKLLLSDSGFYLCAWNRASYGYTFGSGTRLTVV.

The chain has TRBV2 and TRBJ2-3, with 7 nucleotides matching TRBD2. The trim removed 6 bases at V and 2 bases at J, leaving 2 bases unmatched. The CDR3 sequence is 13 residues long. Germline CDR1 and CDR2: SNHLY and FYNNEI. The CDR3 DNA follows: TGTGCCAGCAGGGGGACTAACACAGATACGCAGTATTTT. It encodes CASRGTNTDTQYF.

This clone was seen a few times. This sequence joins TRBV15 and TRBJ2-5, with a tentative D call TRBD2 (5 bases). This CDR3 is built from 12 residues. The V gene's germline CDR1 is LNHNV and CDR2 YYDKDF (reference sequence). V was cut by 4 bases and J by 5 bases, with 8 bases left in between. CDR3: CATSTGLETQYF. In DNA form, the CDR3 reads TGTGCCACCAGCACGGGGTTGGAGACCCAGTACTTC.

As DNA, the CDR3 is TGTGCCAGCAGCCGGGGGGGGACTAGGAATCTTTACGAGCAGTACTTC. Translating it yields CASSRGGTRNLYEQYF. The chain joins TRBV27 to TRBJ2-7; 8 nucleotides line up with TRBD2. This CDR3 spans 16 amino acids. Germline-derived CDR1 and CDR2 are MNHEY and SMNVEV (reference sequence). V lost 6 bases to trimming and J lost 4 bases; unmatched junction nucleotides: 14.

V gene TRBV18 combines with J gene TRBJ2-1, with 11 bases matching TRBD2. J gave up 3 bases and V 0 bases, and 1 base lay outside the gene matches. The CDR3 extends over 16 amino acids. Germline V gene lookup returns CDR1 KGHSH and CDR2 LQKENI. CDR3 nucleotide sequence: TGTGCCAGCTCACCACCCGGGACTAGCGGCTACAATGAGCAGTTCTTC. It encodes CASSPPGTSGYNEQFF.

This clone was counted between two and nine times. The chain recombines TRBV11-3 with TRBJ2-2; D gene ambiguous. The CDR3 loop spans 12 amino acids. The V end lost 5 bases, the J end lost 7 bases, and 8 bases lay between the germline ends. CDR1 is SGHNT, CDR2 YENEEA, per germline. Here the CDR3 DNA reads TGTGCCAGCAGCCCGCCAAGCGGGGAGCTGTTTTTT. As protein: CASSPPSGELFF.

V and J are TRBV19 and TRBJ2-1; 12 nucleotides agree with TRBD2. Germline CDR1 LNHDA, CDR2 SQIVND (reference sequence). V lost 4 bases, J lost 2 bases, and 3 bases stayed unmatched. CDR3 length equals 16 residues. The CDR3 spells CASSTRTSGAYNEQFF. CDR3 sequence (DNA): TGTGCCAGTAGTACCCGGACTAGCGGGGCCTACAATGAGCAGTTCTTC.